Below are 29 T cell receptor beta chains sequenced from a single sample in a study of cytomegalovirus exposure and HLA in healthy donors. Assay: immunoSEQ multiplex PCR; the TCRdb copy retains only in-frame clones and omits some. The table has 100,000 or so clones, about 90% seen once. The sequenced sample was PBMCs. The receptors come from a man younger than 30 in good health and CMV-seropositive.

The CDR3 region is CASSPGGGLYNEQFF. Here the CDR3 DNA reads TGTGCCAGCAGCCCCGGGGGGGGACTGTACAATGAGCAGTTCTTC. V usage is TRBV4-2 and J usage is TRBJ2-1, with 8 nucleotides matching TRBD2. Germline-derived CDR1 and CDR2 are LGHNA and YNFKEQ. The CDR3 length is 15 residues. The trim removed 4 bases at V and 4 bases at J, leaving 6 bases unmatched.

This clone was detected once. J is TRBJ2-5 and V is TRBV5-1, with 12 bases aligning to TRBD2. V dropped 3 bases and J dropped 4; count of bases not matched to a gene: 4. The CDR3 covers 15 residues. The germline V gene has CDR1 SGHRS and CDR2 YFSETQ. The CDR3, as DNA: TGCGCCAGCAGCTCTAGCGGGAGGGCCCGAGAGACCCAGTACTTC. This encodes CASSSSGRARETQYF.

J is TRBJ1-1 and V is TRBV9, with D perhaps TRBD1 (5 bases). Germline-derived CDR1 and CDR2 are SGDLS and YYNGEE. V shed 7 bases and J shed 4 bases, with 11 bases lying between them. The CDR3 is 12 amino acids. Here the CDR3 DNA reads TGTGCCAGCGGCGGGGGGGTCACTGAAGCTTTCTTT. The encoded protein is CASGGGVTEAFF.

The CDR3 DNA reads TGCGCCAGCAGCATAGGACAGAGCTCCTACAATGAGCAGTTCTTC. Translated: CASSIGQSSYNEQFF. The chain carries TRBV5-1 and TRBJ2-1; possibly TRBD1 for D (6 bases). V dropped 4 bases and J dropped 0 bases, with 11 bases sitting between them. The CDR3 contains 15 residues. From germline, CDR1 is SGHRS and CDR2 YFSETQ.

CDR3 in amino acids: CASSLSLAGAYNEQFF. In DNA form, the CDR3 reads TGTGCCAGCAGTTTATCTCTAGCGGGGGCCTACAATGAGCAGTTCTTC. The chain employs TRBV27 and TRBJ2-1, with 10 bases fitting TRBD2. The CDR3 sequence is 16 residues long. Germline V gives CDR1 MNHEY, CDR2 SMNVEV (reference sequence). V gave up 0 bases and J gave up 2 bases; unmatched junction bases: 1.

V is TRBV28 and J is TRBJ1-1, with a weak D call TRBD1 (6 bases). The CDR3 consists of 17 residues. Germline V gene data show CDR1 as MDHEN and CDR2 as SYDVKM. The ends were cut back, 1 base at V and 3 bases at J, with 18 bases in the middle. CDR3 sequence: CASSLLSLAGADTEAFF. DNA for the CDR3: TGTGCCAGCAGTTTATTAAGTCTCGCAGGGGCGGACACTGAAGCTTTCTTT.

This chain joins TRBV7-9 and TRBJ1-3, with D unclear. CDR3 length: 16 amino acids. Trimming took off 5 bases at V and 1 base at J, with 15 bases between the two ends. Germline V gene data show CDR1 as SEHNR and CDR2 as FQNEAQ (reference sequence). This CDR3 is CASSQSGGSSGNTIYF. Written as DNA, the CDR3 is TGTGCCAGCAGCCAGTCCGGAGGTTCTTCTGGAAACACCATATATTTT.

This sequence joins TRBV9 and TRBJ2-1, with 8 bases lining up with TRBD1. V dropped 3 bases and J dropped 9; count of bases not matched to a gene: 8. Germline CDR1 SGDLS, CDR2 YYNGEE. This CDR3 has 14 amino acids. This CDR3 reads CASSDRTGRGEQFF. The DNA for the CDR3 is TGTGCCAGCAGCGACCGGACAGGGCGGGGTGAGCAGTTCTTC.

The chain combines TRBV18 with TRBJ2-7, with no clear D. Germline loops: CDR1 KGHSH, CDR2 LQKENI. The CDR3 is 13 residues long. V lost 3 bases and J 3 bases, leaving 9 bases between the germline ends. This chain's CDR3 is CASSPPNGYEQYF. DNA of the CDR3: TGTGCCAGCTCACCCCCTAACGGCTACGAGCAGTACTTC.

The V call is TRBV29-1, the J call TRBJ2-3, with 10 bases lining up with TRBD2. This CDR3 has 14 amino acids. After removal of 3 bases from V and 5 bases from J, the junction contained 5 bases not matched to a gene. Germline-derived CDR1 and CDR2 are SQVTM and ANQGSEA. The CDR3: CSVDKRGGIDTQYF. DNA of the CDR3: TGCAGCGTTGATAAGCGGGGGGGCATAGATACGCAGTATTTT.

This clone occurred a few times. The chain carries TRBV4-2 and TRBJ2-5; TRBD2 aligns across 8 bases. The V and J ends lost 0 bases and 2 bases, in that order; junction bases with no gene match: 11. CDR3 length: 18 amino acids. Germline values: CDR1 LGHNA, CDR2 YNFKEQ. The CDR3 loop is CASSQDYLAGTSQETQYF. The CDR3 region has the DNA TGTGCCAGCAGCCAAGATTATTTAGCGGGGACATCACAAGAGACCCAGTACTTC.

As DNA, the CDR3 is TGCGCCAGCAGTCTTGGAGATCAAGAGACCCAGTACTTC. It is translated as CASSLGDQETQYF. This chain uses TRBV5-1 with TRBJ2-5; D not resolved. Germline V gene lookup returns CDR1 SGHRS and CDR2 YFSETQ. Trimming removed 5 bases at V and 2 bases at J, with 10 bases between. The length of the CDR3 is 13 residues.

The V call is TRBV11-2, the J call TRBJ1-3; the D is unclear. V dropped 1 base and J dropped 0 bases, with 4 bases sitting between them. CDR1 is SGHAT, CDR2 FQNNGV, per germline. CDR3 length: 14 amino acids. The CDR3 sequence is CASSLAHSGNTIYF. The CDR3 nucleotides read TGTGCCAGCAGCTTAGCACACTCTGGAAACACCATATATTTT.

The V call is TRBV4-3, the J call TRBJ2-1; 8 bases are a match to TRBD1. V was pared by 3 bases and J by 12 bases, with 16 bases of the junction left unmatched. This CDR3 comprises 16 residues. Germline values: CDR1 LGHNA, CDR2 YSLEER. CDR3 nucleotides: TGCGCCAGCAGCCACCTAAAAGGACAGGGCGTAGTTTGGCAGTTCTTC. Amino acids: CASSHLKGQGVVWQFF.

V and J are TRBV6-5 and TRBJ1-1, with 9 bases that match TRBD1. The CDR3 spans 14 residues. The ends lost 5 bases at V and 3 bases at J; junction bases unmatched: 4. Germline CDR1 and CDR2: MNHEY and SVGAGI. CDR3 coding DNA: TGTGCCAGCAGTCCCCGGGACAGGGACACTGAAGCTTTCTTT. Its translation is CASSPRDRDTEAFF.

V is TRBV27 and J is TRBJ1-6, with D possibly being TRBD1 (6 bases). The CDR3 sequence is 13 residues long. V lost 6 bases and J lost 10, with 13 bases in between. Germline CDR1 MNHEY, CDR2 SMNVEV (reference sequence). The CDR3 coding sequence is TGTGCCAGCAGGTTTCAGGGGTCGTCACCCCTCCACTTT. This translates into CASRFQGSSPLHF.

This clone was seen a single time. The chain links TRBV11-1 to TRBJ2-1; TRBD1 agrees at 8 bases. The CDR3 has 18 amino acids. The germline gives CDR1 SGHAT, CDR2 FQDESV (reference sequence). With V trimmed by 4 bases and J by 4 bases, 15 bases remained unmatched. DNA of the CDR3: TGTGCCAGCAGCTCGTACGGACAGGGTCAAGGGGGATACAATGAGCAGTTCTTC. Residues: CASSSYGQGQGGYNEQFF. The full variable domain, rest sourced from reference TRBV11-1 and TRBJ2-1, is EAEVAQSPRYKITEKSQAVAFWCDPISGHATLYWYRQILGQGPELLVQFQDESVVDDSQLPKDRFSAERLKGVDSTLKIQPAELGDSAMYLCASSSYGQGQGGYNEQFFGPGTRLTVL.

The chain recombines TRBV11-3 with TRBJ2-1, with 7 nucleotides matching TRBD1. V dropped 6 bases and J dropped 12; count of bases not matched to a gene: 5. Germline values: CDR1 SGHNT, CDR2 YENEEA. CDR3 length equals 11 residues. The CDR3 is CASSRQGWQFF. CDR3 nucleotides: TGTGCCAGCAGTCGACAGGGTTGGCAGTTCTTC.

The chain combines TRBV28 with TRBJ2-5, with 7 positions matching TRBD1. The CDR3 is 14 residues long. From germline, CDR1 is MDHEN and CDR2 SYDVKM. The J segment lost 4 bases and the V segment lost 3 bases, leaving 5 bases of the junction unmatched. The CDR3 protein is CASSFRQGPETQYF. The CDR3 DNA sequence: TGTGCCAGCAGTTTCCGACAGGGTCCAGAGACCCAGTACTTC.

The chain links TRBV5-6 to TRBJ1-2; 9 positions agree with TRBD1. CDR1 and CDR2 from the germline V gene are SGHDT and YYEEEE. The CDR3 runs to 15 residues. V trimming: 6 bases; J trimming: 7 bases; junction bases outside the gene matches: 13. CDR3 loop: CASIWATGQGSGYTF. In DNA, the CDR3 is TGTGCCAGCATCTGGGCTACGGGACAGGGCTCTGGCTACACCTTC.

This chain connects TRBV19 to TRBJ2-1, with 7 bases lining up with TRBD2. Trimming cost V 3 bases and J 8 bases; bases outside gene matches: 7. The CDR3 is 14 residues long. Per germline, CDR1 LNHDA and CDR2 SQIVND (reference sequence). Here the CDR3 DNA reads TGTGCCAGTAGTATGAATCCTCGGGGGGATGAGCAGTTCTTC. It encodes CASSMNPRGDEQFF.

V and J are TRBV7-9 and TRBJ1-2; 8 nucleotides align to TRBD1. The CDR3 totals 16 residues. V dropped 1 base and J dropped 4; count of bases not matched to a gene: 8. CDR1 SEHNR and CDR2 FQNEAQ come from the germline V gene (reference sequence). This chain's CDR3 is CASSLVTGVSGYGYTF. CDR3 bases: TGTGCCAGCAGCTTAGTGACAGGGGTTTCGGGCTATGGCTACACCTTC.

This clone was seen only once. V is TRBV2 and J is TRBJ2-1; TRBD2 is a possible D gene (6 bases). V lost 6 bases, J lost 4 bases, and 13 bases lay in between. This CDR3 has 14 residues. Germline V CDR1 and CDR2: SNHLY, FYNNEI. The CDR3 sequence: CASRQRAPYNEQFF. The CDR3 region has the DNA TGTGCCAGCAGGCAGCGGGCCCCTTACAATGAGCAGTTCTTC.

The CDR3 here is CASSEGGGNEQFF. In DNA form, the CDR3 reads TGTGCCAGCAGCGAGGGAGGAGGAAATGAGCAGTTCTTC. The V and J genes are TRBV6-6 and TRBJ2-1, with D perhaps TRBD2 (6 bases). This CDR3 spans 13 amino acids. V gave up 6 bases and J gave up 7 bases, with 13 bases separating them. Germline V gene data show CDR1 as MNHNY and CDR2 as SVGAGI (reference sequence).

The chain is built from TRBV13 and TRBJ2-5, with 11 nucleotides matching TRBD2. Germline V gives CDR1 PRHDT, CDR2 FYEKMQ (reference sequence). J gave up 3 bases and V 0 bases, and 12 bases lay outside the gene matches. The CDR3 spans 19 residues. The CDR3 loop reads CASSLGLAGESPSEETQYF. The CDR3 DNA is TGTGCCAGCAGCTTAGGACTAGCGGGGGAGTCCCCGTCAGAAGAGACCCAGTACTTC.

V and J are TRBV7-8 and TRBJ1-1; 11 bases align to TRBD1. Losses at the gene ends were 1 base for V and 5 bases for J; bases not matched to a gene: 12. Germline V lookup: CDR1 SGHVS, CDR2 FQNEAQ. CDR3 size: 18 residues. CDR3 DNA sequence: TGTGCCAGCAGCTTAGAGCCGAGGACAGGGGGCCTGGTGACTGAAGCTTTCTTT. This encodes CASSLEPRTGGLVTEAFF.

This chain joins TRBV6-1 and TRBJ2-5; D possibly corresponds to TRBD1 (6 bases). Germline lookup yields CDR1 MNHNS and CDR2 SASEGT. CDR3 length: 13 residues. V gave up 3 bases and J gave up 4 bases, with 9 bases separating them. In nucleotides, the CDR3 is TGTGCCAGCAGTGAGGGCAGGGGAGAGACCCAGTACTTC. Protein sequence: CASSEGRGETQYF.

This clone was recorded a few times. J is TRBJ2-4 and V is TRBV10-1; D unresolved. The germline CDR1 and CDR2 sequences are WNHNN and SYGVQD (reference sequence). The CDR3 spans 12 residues. V lost 3 bases and J lost 4, with 4 bases in between. The CDR3 DNA follows: TGCGCCAGCAGTGACAGGAAAAACATTCAGTACTTC. It is translated as CASSDRKNIQYF.

This chain uses TRBV4-2 with TRBJ2-1; TRBD2 might be the D (7 bases). Germline CDR1 and CDR2: LGHNA and YNFKEQ. The V end lost 4 bases, the J end lost 12 bases, and 25 bases lay between the germline ends. CDR3 size: 16 residues. The CDR3 loop reads CASSPREGGPVPSQFF. CDR3 bases: TGTGCCAGCAGCCCCCGAGAGGGGGGGCCGGTCCCGTCGCAGTTCTTC.